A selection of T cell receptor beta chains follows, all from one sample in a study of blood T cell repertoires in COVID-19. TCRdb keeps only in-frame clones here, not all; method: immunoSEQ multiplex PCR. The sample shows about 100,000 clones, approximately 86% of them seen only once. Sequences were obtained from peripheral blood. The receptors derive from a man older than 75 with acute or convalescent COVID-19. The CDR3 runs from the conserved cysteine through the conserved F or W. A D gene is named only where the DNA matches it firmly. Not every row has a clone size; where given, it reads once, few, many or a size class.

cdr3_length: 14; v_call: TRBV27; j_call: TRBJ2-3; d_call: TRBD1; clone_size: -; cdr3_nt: TGTGCCAGCAGGACAGGGAGAGGAACAGATACGCAGTATTTT; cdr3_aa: CASRTGRGTDTQYF
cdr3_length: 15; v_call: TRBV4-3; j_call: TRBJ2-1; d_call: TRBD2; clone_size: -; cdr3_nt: TGCGCCAGCAGCCAAGGGCTAGCGGGAGCATTTGAGCAGTTCTTC; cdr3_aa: CASSQGLAGAFEQFF
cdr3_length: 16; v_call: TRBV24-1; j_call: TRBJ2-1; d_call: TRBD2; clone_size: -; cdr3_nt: TGTGCCACCAGTGAGGTGGGACTAGCGGGAGAAGGAGAGCAGTTCTTC; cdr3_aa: CATSEVGLAGEGEQFF
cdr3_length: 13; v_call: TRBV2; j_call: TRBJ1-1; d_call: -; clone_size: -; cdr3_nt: TGTGCCAGCAGTGACCCCTCCGTCGTAGTAGCTTTCTTT; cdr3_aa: CASSDPSVVVAFF
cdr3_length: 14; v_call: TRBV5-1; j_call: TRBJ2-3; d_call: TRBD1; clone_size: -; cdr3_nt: TGCGCCAGCCACCGGGACAGGGGAGCAGATACGCAGTATTTT; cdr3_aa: CASHRDRGADTQYF
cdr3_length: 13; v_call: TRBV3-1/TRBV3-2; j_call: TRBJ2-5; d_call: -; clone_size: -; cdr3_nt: TGTGCCAGCAGCCAAAGGGGGCAAGAGACCCAGTACTTC; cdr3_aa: CASSQRGQETQYF
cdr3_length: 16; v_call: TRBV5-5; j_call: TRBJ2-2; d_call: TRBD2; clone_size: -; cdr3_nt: TGTGCCAGCAGCTTTCTAGCGGGAGAGGCCACCGGGGAGCTGTTTTTT; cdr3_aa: CASSFLAGEATGELFF
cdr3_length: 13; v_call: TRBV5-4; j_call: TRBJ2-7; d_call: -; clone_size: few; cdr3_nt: TGTGCCAGCAGCTTTAACAGGGCCTACGAGCAGTACTTC; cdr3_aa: CASSFNRAYEQYF
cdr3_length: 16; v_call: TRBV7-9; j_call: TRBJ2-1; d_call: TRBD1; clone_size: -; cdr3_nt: TGTGCCAGCAGCTCCCCTACAGGGGCATTAGGCAATGAGCAGTTCTTC; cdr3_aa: CASSSPTGALGNEQFF
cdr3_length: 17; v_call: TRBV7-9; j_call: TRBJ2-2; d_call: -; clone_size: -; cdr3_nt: TGTGCCAGCAGCTTAGGGGCCGGGACTGTGGGCACCGGGGAGCTGTTTTTT; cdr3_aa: CASSLGAGTVGTGELFF
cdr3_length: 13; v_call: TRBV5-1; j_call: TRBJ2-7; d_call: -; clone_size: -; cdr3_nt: TGCGCCAGCAGCTTGGCCCTATCCTACGAGCAGTACTTC; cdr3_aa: CASSLALSYEQYF
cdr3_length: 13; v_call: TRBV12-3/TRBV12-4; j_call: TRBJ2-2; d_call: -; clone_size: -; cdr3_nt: TGTGCCAGCAGTTTAGACAGGACCGGGGAGCTGTTTTTT; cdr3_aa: CASSLDRTGELFF
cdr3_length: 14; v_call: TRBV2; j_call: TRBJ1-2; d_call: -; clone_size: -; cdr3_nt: TGTGCCAGCAGTGATCCGCCTGAGTCCTATGGCTACACCTTC; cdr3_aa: CASSDPPESYGYTF
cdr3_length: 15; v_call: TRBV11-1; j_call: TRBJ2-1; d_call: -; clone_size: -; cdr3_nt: TGTGCCAGCAGCTTCTCCGAGTCTGTTCGCAATGAGCAGTTCTTC; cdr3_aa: CASSFSESVRNEQFF
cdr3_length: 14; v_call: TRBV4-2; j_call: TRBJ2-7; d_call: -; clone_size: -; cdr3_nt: TGTGCCAGCAGCCAATTTACGGGATCCTACGAGCAGTACTTC; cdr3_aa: CASSQFTGSYEQYF
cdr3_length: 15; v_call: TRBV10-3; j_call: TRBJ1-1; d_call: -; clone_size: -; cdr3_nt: TGTGCCATCAGGGCCCAGGGCAGGGAGAACACTGAAGCTTTCTTT; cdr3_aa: CAIRAQGRENTEAFF
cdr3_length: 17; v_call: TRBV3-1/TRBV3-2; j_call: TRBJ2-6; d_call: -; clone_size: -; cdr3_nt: TGTGCCAGCAGCCAAAGTGACCACAGGCTAGGAGCCAACGTCCTGACTTTC; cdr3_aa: CASSQSDHRLGANVLTF
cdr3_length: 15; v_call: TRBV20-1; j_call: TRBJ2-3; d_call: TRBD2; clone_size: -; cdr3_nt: TGCAGTGCTAGTGGGCTAGCGGGAGATCGAAGCACGCAGTATTTT; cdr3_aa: CSASGLAGDRSTQYF
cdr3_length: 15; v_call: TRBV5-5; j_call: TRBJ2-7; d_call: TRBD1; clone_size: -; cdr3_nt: TGTGCCAGCAGCTTGGGACAGGGGTTTTTCTACGAGCAGTACTTC; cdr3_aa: CASSLGQGFFYEQYF
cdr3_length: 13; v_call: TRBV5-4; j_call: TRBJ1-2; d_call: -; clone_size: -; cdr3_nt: TGTGCCAGCAGCTTGGACAGCCCTTATGGCTACACCTTC; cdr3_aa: CASSLDSPYGYTF
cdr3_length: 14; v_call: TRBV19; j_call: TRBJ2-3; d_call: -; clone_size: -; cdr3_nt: TGTGCCAGTTCCCAGGGGCTGGAGGGGGGGACGCAGTATTTT; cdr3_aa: CASSQGLEGGTQYF
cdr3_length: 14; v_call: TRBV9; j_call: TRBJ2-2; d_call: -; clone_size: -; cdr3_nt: TGTGCCAGCAGCGTAGGTCCTGCGGCCGGGGAGCTGTTTTTT; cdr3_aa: CASSVGPAAGELFF
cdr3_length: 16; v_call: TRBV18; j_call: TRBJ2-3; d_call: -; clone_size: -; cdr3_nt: TGTGCCAGCTCACCAGGGGCCGTAAGGGGCACAGATACGCAGTATTTT; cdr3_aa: CASSPGAVRGTDTQYF